This TCR beta chain was captured in a study of T-cell reconstitution after alpha-beta-depleted transplantation in children. Preparation of the TCRbeta library used unique molecular identifiers. TCRdb re-called the PCR reads with MiXCR, one entry per CDR3 protein. The sample contains fewer than 3,500 distinct CDR3 sequences, 22% of which appear only once. On this clonotype: The antigen is not known.

The CDR3 spans 18 residues. Germline CDR1 is MGHRA and CDR2 is YSYEKL. J lost 5 bases, V lost 4 bases, and 13 bases had no gene match. Notes on the study in general: One year after transplant, T-cell counts and diversity came mostly from newly produced T cells. Several hundred expanded graft clones reportedly supplied alpha-beta T cells about two months after transplant.

This TCR was recovered from a male patient between 2 and 15 years old who had a stem cell transplant for acute lymphoblastic leukemia, so the T cells may come from the graft donor. Sample: PBMCs, mostly from graft donor cells, taken 60 days after TCRalphabeta/CD19-depleted stem cell transplant. The chain couples TRBV4-1 to TRBJ2-1, with TRBD2 matching over 11 bases. The chain's CDR3 is CASSRQELAGEGHNEQFF. DNA for the CDR3: TGCGCCAGCAGCCGACAAGAACTAGCGGGAGAAGGGCACAATGAGCAGTTCTTC.